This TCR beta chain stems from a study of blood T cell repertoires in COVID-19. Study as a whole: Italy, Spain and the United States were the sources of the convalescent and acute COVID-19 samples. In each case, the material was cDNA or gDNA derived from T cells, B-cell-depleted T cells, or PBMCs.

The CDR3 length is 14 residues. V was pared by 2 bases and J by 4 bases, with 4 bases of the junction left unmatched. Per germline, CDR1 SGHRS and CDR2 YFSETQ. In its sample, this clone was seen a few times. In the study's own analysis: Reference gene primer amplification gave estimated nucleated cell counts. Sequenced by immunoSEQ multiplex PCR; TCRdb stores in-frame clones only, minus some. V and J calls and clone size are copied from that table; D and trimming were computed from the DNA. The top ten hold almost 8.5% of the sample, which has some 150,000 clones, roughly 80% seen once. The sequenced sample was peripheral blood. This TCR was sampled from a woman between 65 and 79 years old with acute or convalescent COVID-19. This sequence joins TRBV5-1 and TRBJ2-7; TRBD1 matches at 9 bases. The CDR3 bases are TGCGCCAGCAGCTTATGGGACAGGGATTACGAGCAGTACTTC. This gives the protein CASSLWDRDYEQYF.